This TCR beta chain was identified during a study of yellow fever vaccine responses in identical twins. Study observations and caveats: After vaccination, twins' T cell response reportedly seemed partly convergent, partly personalized.

TCRdb reprocessed the RT-PCR reads with MiXCR, giving one entry per CDR3 protein. In the table there are about 8,700 distinct CDR3 sequences, approximately 80% of which are singletons. As concerns this clonotype: What it binds is not known.

V lost 10 bases and J lost 0, with 13 bases in between. The CDR3 length is 13 residues. The V and J genes are TRBV12-3 or TRBV12-4 and TRBJ2-7, with D unresolved. The TCR originated in a woman aged 18-29 years who received the yellow fever vaccine. The source was T cells from blood (PBMCs), unsorted or a sorted subset (not recorded which), collected before or after yellow fever vaccination (not recorded which). CDR3 amino acids: CATSRHSSYEQYF. In DNA, the CDR3 is TGTGCCACCTCTCGTCATAGCTCCTACGAGCAGTACTTC.